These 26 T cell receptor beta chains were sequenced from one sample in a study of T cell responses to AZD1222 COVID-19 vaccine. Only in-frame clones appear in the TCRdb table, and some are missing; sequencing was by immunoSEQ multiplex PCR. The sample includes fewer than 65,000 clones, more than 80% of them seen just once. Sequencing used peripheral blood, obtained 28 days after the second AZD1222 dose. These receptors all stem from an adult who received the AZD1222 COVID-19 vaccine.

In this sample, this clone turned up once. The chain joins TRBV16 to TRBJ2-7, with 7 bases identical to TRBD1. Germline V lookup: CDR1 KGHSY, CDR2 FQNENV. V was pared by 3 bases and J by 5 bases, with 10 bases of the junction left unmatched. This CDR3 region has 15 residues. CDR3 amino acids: CASSQGRQGKNEQYF. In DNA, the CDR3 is TGTGCCAGCAGCCAGGGGAGACAGGGAAAAAACGAGCAGTACTTC.

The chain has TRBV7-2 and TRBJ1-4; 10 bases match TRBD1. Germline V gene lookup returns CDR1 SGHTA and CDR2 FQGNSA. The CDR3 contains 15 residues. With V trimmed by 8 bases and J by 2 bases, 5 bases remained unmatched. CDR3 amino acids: CASGQGGTTNEKLFF. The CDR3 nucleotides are TGTGCCAGCGGACAGGGGGGGACGACTAATGAAAAACTGTTTTTT.

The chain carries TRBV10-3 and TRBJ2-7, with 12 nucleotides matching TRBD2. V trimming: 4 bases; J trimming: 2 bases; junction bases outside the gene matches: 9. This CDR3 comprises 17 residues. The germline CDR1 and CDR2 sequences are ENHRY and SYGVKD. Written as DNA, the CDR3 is TGTGCCATCAGTGGGGGACTAGCGGGTCACAACCCCTACGAGCAGTACTTC. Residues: CAISGGLAGHNPYEQYF.

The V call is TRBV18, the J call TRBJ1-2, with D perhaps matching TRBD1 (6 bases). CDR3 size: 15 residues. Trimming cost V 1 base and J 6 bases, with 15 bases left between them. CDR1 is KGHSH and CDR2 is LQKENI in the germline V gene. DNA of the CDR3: TGTGCCAGCTCACCACTTAAGGACAGTTCCAATGGCTACACCTTC. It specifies CASSPLKDSSNGYTF.

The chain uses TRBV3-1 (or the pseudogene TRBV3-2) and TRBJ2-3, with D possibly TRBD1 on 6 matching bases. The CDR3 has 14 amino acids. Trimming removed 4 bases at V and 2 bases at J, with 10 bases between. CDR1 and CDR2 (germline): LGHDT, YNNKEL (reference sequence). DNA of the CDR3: TGTGCCAGCAGCCCCCTGGGGGCCACAGATACGCAGTATTTT. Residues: CASSPLGATDTQYF.

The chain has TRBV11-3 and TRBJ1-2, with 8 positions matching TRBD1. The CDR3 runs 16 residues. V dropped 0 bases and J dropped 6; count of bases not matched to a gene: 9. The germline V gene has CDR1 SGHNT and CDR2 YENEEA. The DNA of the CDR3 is TGTGCCAGCAGCTTAGATGGTCAGGGGGCGGCTAATGGCTACACCTTC. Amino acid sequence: CASSLDGQGAANGYTF.

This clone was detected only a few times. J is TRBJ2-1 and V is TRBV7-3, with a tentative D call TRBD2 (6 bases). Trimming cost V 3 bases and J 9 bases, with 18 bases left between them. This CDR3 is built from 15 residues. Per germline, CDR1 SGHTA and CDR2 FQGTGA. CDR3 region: CASSFGGGLVVEQFF. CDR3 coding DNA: TGTGCCAGCAGCTTTGGTGGGGGGTTAGTGGTTGAGCAGTTCTTC.

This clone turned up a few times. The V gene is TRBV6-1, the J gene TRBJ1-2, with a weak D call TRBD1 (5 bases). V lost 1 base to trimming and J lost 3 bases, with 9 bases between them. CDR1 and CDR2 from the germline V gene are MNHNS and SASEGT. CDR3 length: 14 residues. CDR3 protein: CASSEDRQDYGYTF. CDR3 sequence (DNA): TGTGCCAGCAGTGAAGACAGGCAGGACTATGGCTACACCTTC.

The CDR3 is CASTGLLNTGELFF. In nucleotides, the CDR3 is TGTGCCAGCACGGGGCTATTGAACACCGGGGAGCTGTTTTTT. The chain joins TRBV2 to TRBJ2-2; either TRBD1 or TRBD2 may fit D (5 bases each). Germline CDR1 is SNHLY and CDR2 is FYNNEI. The CDR3 contains 14 residues. The V end lost 7 bases, the J end lost 1 base, and 10 bases lay between the germline ends.

DNA for the CDR3: TGTGCCAGCAGTATTACCGGACAGTCTGAAAACGAGCAGTACTTC. It codes for CASSITGQSENEQYF. The V call is TRBV6-5, the J call TRBJ2-7; the D gene is possibly TRBD1 (6 bases). V was cut by 5 bases and J by 5 bases, with 19 bases left in between. Germline CDR1 reads MNHEY; CDR2 reads SVGAGI. This CDR3 is 15 amino acids long.

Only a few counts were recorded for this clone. CDR3 region: CASSLDGQGLGEQYF. CDR3 nucleotide sequence: TGTGCCAGCAGCTTAGACGGACAGGGATTAGGCGAGCAGTACTTC. This chain joins TRBV7-8 and TRBJ2-7, with 8 bases identical to TRBD1. Germline lookup yields CDR1 SGHVS and CDR2 FQNEAQ. The J segment lost 6 bases and the V segment lost 1 base, leaving 8 bases of the junction unmatched. The length of the CDR3 is 15 residues.

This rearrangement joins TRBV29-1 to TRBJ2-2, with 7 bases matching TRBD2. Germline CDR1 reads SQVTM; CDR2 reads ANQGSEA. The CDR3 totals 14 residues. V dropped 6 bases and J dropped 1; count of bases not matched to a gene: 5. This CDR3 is CSVALAENTGELFF. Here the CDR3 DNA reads TGCAGCGTGGCCCTAGCGGAGAACACCGGGGAGCTGTTTTTT.

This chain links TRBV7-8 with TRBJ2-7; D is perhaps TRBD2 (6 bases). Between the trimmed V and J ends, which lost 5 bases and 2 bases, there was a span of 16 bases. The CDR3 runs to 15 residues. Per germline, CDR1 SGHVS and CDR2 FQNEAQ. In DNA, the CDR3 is TGTGCCAGCAGCCCTTCTAGCGTATCCACCTACGAGCAGTACTTC. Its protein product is CASSPSSVSTYEQYF.

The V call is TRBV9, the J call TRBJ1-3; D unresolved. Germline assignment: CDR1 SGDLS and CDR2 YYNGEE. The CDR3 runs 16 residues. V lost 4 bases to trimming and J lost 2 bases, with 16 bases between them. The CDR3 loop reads CASSSEVTPAGNTIYF. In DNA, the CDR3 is TGTGCCAGCAGCTCCGAAGTGACCCCAGCTGGAAACACCATATATTTT.

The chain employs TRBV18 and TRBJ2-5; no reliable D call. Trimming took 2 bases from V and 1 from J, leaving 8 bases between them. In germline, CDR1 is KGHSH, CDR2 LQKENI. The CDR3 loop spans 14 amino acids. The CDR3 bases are TGTGCCAGCTCACCAGGACGGTTCCAAGAGACCCAGTACTTC. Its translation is CASSPGRFQETQYF. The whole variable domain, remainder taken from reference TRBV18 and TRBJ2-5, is NAGVMQNPRHLVRRRGQEARLRCSPMKGHSHVYWYRQLPEEGLKFMVYLQKENIIDESGMPKERFSAEFPKEGPSILRIQQVVRGDSAAYFCASSPGRFQETQYFGPGTRLLVL.

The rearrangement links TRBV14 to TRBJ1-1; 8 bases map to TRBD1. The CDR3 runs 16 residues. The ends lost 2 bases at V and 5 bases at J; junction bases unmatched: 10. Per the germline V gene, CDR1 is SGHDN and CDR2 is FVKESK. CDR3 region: CASSQIRDRIGTEAFF. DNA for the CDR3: TGTGCCAGCAGCCAAATCAGGGACAGGATAGGTACTGAAGCTTTCTTT.

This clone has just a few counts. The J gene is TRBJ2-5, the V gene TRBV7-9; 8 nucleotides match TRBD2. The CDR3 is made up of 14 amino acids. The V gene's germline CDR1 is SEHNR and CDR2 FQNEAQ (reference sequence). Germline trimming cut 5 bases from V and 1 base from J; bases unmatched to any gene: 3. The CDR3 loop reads CASSPGLAQETQYF. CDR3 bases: TGTGCCAGCAGCCCCGGACTAGCCCAAGAGACCCAGTACTTC.

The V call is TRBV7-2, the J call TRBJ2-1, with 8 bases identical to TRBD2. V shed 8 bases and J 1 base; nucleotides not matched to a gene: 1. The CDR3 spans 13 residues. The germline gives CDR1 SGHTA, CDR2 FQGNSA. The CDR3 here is CASLAGSYNEQFF. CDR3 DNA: TGTGCCAGCTTAGCGGGGTCCTACAATGAGCAGTTCTTC.

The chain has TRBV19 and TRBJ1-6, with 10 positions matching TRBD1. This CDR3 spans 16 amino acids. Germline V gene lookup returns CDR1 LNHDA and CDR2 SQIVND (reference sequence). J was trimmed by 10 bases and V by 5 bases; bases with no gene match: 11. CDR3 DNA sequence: TGTGCCAGTAGTGTGACAGGGGGCTTTTTAAACTCACCCCTCCACTTT. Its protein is CASSVTGGFLNSPLHF.

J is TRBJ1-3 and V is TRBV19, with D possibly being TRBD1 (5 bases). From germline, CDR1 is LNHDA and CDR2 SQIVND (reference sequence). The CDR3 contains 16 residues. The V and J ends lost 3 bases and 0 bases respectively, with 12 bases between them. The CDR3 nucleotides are TGTGCCAGTAGTATTCCGGGACGGGACTCTGGAAACACCATATATTTT. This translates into CASSIPGRDSGNTIYF.

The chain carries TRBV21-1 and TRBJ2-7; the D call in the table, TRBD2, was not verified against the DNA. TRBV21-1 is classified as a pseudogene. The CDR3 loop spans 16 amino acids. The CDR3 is CASTSKGLAESYEQYF. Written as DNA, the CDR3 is TGTGCCAGCACCTCAAAGGGACTAGCGGAGTCCTACGAGCAGTACTTC.

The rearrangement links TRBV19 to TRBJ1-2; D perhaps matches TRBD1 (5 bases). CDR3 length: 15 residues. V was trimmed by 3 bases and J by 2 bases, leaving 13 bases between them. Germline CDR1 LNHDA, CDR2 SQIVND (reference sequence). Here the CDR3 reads CASSIEGTGNYGYTF. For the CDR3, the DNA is TGTGCCAGTAGTATTGAGGGGACGGGGAACTATGGCTACACCTTC.

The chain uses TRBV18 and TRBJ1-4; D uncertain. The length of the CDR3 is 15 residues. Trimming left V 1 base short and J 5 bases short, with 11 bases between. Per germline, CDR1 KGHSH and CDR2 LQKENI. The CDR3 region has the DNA TGTGCCAGCTCACCACGCGGAGCTGAAAATGAAAAACTGTTTTTT. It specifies CASSPRGAENEKLFF.

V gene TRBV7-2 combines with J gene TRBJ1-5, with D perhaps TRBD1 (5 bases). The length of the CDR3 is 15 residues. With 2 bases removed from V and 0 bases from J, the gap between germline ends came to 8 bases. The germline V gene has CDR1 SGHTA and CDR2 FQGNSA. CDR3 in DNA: TGTGCCAGCAGCTTAAGGGGCCTTAGCAATCAGCCCCAGCATTTT. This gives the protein CASSLRGLSNQPQHF.

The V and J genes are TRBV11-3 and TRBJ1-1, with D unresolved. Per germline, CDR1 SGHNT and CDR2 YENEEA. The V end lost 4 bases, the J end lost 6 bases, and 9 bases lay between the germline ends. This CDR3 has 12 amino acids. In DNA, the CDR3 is TGTGCCAGCAGCTCGAGGACGGCTGAAGCTTTCTTT. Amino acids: CASSSRTAEAFF.

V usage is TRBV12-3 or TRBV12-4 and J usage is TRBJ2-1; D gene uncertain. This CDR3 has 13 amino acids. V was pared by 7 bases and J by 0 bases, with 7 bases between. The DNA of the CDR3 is TGTGCCAGCACTCGAAACTCCTACAATGAGCAGTTCTTC. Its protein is CASTRNSYNEQFF.